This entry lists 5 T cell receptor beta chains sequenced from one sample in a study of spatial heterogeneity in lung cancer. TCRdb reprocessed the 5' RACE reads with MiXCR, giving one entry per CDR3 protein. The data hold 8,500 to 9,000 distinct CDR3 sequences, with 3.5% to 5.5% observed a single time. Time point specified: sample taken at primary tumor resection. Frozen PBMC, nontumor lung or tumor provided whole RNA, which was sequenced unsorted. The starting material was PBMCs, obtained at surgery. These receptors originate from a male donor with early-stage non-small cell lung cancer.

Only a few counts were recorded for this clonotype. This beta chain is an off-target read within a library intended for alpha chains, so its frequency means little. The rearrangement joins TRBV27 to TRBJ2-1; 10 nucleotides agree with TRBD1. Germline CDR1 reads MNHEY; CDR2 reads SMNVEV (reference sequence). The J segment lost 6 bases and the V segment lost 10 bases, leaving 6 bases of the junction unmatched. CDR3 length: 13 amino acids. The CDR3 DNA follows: TGTGCCATAGGACAGGGGGTCGGCAATGAGCAGTTCTTC. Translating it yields CAIGQGVGNEQFF.

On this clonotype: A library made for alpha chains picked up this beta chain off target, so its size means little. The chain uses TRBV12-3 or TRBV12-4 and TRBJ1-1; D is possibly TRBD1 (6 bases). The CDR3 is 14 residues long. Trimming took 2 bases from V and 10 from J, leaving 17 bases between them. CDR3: CASSLSREGGRAFF. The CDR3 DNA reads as TGTGCCAGCAGTTTAAGTAGAGAAGGGGGGAGAGCTTTCTTT.

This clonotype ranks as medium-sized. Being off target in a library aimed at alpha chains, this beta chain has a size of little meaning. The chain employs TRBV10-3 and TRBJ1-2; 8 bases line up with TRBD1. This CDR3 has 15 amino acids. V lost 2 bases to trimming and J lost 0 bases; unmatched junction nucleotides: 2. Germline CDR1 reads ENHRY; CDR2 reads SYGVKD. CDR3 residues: CAISEGQGTNYGYTF. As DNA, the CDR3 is TGTGCCATCAGTGAGGGACAGGGCACTAACTATGGCTACACCTTC.

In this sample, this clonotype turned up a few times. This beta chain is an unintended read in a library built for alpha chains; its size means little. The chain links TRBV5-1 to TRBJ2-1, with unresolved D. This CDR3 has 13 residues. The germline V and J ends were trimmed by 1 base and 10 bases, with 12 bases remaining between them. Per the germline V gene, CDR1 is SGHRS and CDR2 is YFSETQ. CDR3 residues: CASSLKRSGEQFF. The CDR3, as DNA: TGCGCCAGCAGCTTGAAACGGAGTGGAGAGCAGTTCTTC.

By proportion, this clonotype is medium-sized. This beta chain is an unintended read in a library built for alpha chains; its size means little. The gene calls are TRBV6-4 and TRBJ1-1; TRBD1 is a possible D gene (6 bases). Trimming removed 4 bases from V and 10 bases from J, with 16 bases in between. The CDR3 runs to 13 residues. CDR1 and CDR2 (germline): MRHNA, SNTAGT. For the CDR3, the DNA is TGTGCCAGCAGTGTCGTACAGGGCGTGGGAGCTTTCTTT. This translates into CASSVVQGVGAFF.